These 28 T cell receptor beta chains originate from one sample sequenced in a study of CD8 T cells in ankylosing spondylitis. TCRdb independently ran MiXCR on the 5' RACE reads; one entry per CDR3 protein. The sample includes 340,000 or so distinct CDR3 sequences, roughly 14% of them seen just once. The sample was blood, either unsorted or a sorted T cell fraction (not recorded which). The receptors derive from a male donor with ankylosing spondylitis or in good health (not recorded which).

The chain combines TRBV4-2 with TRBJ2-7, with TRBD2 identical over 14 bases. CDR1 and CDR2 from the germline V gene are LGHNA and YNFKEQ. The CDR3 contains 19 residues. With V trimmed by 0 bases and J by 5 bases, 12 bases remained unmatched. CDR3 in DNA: TGTGCCAGCAGCCAAGAGACGAGGACTAGCGGGAGGTCCCTTCACGAGCAGTACTTC. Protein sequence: CASSQETRTSGRSLHEQYF.

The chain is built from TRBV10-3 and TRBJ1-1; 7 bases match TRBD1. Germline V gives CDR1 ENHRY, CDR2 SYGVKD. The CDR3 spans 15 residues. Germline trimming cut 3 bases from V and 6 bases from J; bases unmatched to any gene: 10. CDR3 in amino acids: CAISDRGGYGAEAFF. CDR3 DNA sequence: TGTGCCATCAGTGACCGAGGGGGCTATGGGGCTGAAGCTTTCTTT.

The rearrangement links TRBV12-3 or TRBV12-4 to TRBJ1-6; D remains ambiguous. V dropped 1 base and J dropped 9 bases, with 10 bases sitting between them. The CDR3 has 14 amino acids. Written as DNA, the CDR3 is TGTGCCAGCAGTTTAGGAAGGTTCTCTTCACCCCTCCACTTT. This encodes CASSLGRFSSPLHF.

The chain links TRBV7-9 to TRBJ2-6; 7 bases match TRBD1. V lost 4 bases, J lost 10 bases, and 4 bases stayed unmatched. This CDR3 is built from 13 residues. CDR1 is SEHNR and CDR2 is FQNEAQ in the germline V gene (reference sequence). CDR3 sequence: CASSSGTENVLTF. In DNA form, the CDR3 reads TGTGCCAGCAGCTCCGGGACAGAAAACGTCCTGACTTTC.

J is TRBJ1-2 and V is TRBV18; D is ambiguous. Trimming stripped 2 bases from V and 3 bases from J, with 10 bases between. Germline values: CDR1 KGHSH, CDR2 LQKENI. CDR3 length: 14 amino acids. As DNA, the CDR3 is TGTGCCAGCTCACCAGCAGGATTTGACTATGGCTACACCTTC. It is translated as CASSPAGFDYGYTF. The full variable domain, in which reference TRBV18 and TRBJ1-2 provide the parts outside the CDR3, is NAGVMQNPRHLVRRRGQEARLRCSPMKGHSHVYWYRQLPEEGLKFMVYLQKENIIDESGMPKERFSAEFPKEGPSILRIQQVVRGDSAAYFCASSPAGFDYGYTFGSGTRLTVV.

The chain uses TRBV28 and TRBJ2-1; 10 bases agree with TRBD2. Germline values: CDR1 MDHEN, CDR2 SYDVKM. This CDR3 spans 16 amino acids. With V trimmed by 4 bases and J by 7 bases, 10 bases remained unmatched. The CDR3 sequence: CASSSPSGRGGNEQFF. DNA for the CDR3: TGTGCCAGCAGTTCCCCAAGCGGGAGGGGAGGGAATGAGCAGTTCTTC.

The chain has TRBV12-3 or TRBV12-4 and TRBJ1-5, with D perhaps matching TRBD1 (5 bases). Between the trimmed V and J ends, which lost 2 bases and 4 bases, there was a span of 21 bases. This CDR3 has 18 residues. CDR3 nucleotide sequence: TGTGCCAGCAGTTTATCGGGACGGCCTCTCCTTGGGAATCAGCCCCAGCATTTT. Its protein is CASSLSGRPLLGNQPQHF.

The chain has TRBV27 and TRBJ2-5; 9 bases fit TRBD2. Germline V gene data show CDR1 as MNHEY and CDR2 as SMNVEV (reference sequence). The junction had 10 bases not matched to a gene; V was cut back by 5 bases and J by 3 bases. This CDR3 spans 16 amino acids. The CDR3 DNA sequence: TGTGCCAGCAGTCCCGCCTCAGCGGGGGGTAAAGAGACCCAGTACTTC. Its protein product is CASSPASAGGKETQYF.

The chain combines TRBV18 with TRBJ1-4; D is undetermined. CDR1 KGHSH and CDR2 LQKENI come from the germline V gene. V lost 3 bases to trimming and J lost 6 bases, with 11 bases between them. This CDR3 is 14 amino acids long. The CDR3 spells CASSPEQLDEKLFF. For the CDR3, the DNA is TGTGCCAGCTCACCGGAACAGCTCGATGAAAAACTGTTTTTT.

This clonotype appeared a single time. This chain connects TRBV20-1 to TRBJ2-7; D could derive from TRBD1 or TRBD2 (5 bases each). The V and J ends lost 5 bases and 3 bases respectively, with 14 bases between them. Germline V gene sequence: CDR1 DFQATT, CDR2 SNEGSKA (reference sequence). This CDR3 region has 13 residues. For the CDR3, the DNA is TGCAGTGCTGACCGGGACGGCTACTACGAGCAGTACTTC. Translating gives CSADRDGYYEQYF.

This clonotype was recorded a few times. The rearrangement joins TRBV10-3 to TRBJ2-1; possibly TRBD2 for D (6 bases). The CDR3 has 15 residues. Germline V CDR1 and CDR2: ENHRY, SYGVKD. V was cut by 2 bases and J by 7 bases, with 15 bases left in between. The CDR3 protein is CAISERIGRDNEQFF. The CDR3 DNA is TGTGCCATCAGTGAGAGGATCGGGAGAGATAATGAGCAGTTCTTC.

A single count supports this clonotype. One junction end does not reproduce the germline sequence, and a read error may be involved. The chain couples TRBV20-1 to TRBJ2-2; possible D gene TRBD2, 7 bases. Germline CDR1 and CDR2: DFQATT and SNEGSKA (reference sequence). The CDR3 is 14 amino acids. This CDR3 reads CSARGGGSAGELFF. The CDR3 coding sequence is TGCAGTGCTAGGGGGGGGGGCTCGGCCGGGGAGCTTTTTTTT.

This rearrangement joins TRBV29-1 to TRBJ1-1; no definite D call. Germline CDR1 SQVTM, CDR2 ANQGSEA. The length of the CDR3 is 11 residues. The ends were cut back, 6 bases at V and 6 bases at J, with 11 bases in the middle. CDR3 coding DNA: TGCAGCGTCCTGTGGGGAGCTGAAGCTTTCTTT. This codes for CSVLWGAEAFF. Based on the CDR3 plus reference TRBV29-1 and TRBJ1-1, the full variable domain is SAVISQKPSRDICQRGTSLTIQCQVDSQVTMMFWYRQQPGQSLTLIATANQGSEATYESGFVIDKFPISRPNLTFSTLTVSNMSPEDSSIYLCSVLWGAEAFFGQGTRLTVV.

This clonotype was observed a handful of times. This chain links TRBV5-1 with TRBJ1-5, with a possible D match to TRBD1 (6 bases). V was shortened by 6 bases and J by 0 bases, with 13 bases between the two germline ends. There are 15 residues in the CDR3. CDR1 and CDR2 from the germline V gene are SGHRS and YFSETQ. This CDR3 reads CASIRGADSNQPQHF. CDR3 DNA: TGCGCCAGCATTCGGGGGGCTGATAGCAATCAGCCCCAGCATTTT.

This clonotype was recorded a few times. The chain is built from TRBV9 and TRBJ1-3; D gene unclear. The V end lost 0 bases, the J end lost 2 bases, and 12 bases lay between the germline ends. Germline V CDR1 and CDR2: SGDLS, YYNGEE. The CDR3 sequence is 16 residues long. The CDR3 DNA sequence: TGTGCCAGCAGCGTAGAAGTTAGGACGCCTGGAAACACCATATATTTT. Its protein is CASSVEVRTPGNTIYF.

The CDR3 loop reads CASSLGPPYEQYF. The DNA of the CDR3 is TGCGCCAGCAGCTTGGGACCTCCCTACGAGCAGTACTTC. V usage is TRBV5-1 and J usage is TRBJ2-7; D is undetermined. CDR3 length: 13 amino acids. Germline loops: CDR1 SGHRS, CDR2 YFSETQ. V was clipped by 0 bases and J by 2 bases, with 6 bases between them.

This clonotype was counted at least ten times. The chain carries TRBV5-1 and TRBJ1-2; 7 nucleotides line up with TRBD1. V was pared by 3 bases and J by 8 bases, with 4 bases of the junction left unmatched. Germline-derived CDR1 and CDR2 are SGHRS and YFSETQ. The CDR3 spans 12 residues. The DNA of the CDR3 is TGCGCCAGCAGCTCACAGGGGAGCGGCTACACCTTC. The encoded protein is CASSSQGSGYTF.

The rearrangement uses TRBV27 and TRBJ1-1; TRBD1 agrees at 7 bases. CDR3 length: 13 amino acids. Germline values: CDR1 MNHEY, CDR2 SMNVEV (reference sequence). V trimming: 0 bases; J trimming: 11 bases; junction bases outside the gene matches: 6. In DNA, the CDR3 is TGTGCCAGCAGTTTATCGTTACAGGGGCGCGCTTTCTTT. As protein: CASSLSLQGRAFF.

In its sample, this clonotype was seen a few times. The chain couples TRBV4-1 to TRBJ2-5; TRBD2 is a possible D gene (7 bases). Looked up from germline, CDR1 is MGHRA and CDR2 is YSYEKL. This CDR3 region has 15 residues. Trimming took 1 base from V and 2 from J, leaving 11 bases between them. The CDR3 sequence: CASSQVEGGQETQYF. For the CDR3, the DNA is TGCGCCAGCAGCCAAGTGGAGGGGGGGCAAGAGACCCAGTACTTC.

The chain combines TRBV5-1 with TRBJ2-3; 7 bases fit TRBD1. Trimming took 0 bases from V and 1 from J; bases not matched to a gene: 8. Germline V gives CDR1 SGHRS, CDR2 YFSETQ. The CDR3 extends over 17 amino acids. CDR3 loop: CASSLGTSTGRTDTQYF. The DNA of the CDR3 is TGCGCCAGCAGCTTGGGGACCTCGACAGGGCGCACAGATACGCAGTATTTT.

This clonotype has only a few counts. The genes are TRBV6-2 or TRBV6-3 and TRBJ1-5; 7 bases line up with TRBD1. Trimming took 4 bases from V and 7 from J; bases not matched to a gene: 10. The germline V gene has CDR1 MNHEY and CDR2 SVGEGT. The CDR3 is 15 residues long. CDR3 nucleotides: TGTGCCAGCAGTTTCCAGGAGACAGGGAGGCAGCCCCAGCATTTT. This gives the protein CASSFQETGRQPQHF.

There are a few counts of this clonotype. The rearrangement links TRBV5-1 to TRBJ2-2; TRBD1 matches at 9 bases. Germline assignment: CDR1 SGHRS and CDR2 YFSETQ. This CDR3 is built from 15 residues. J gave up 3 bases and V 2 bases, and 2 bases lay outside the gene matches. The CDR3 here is CASSLWTGDTGELFF. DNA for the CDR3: TGCGCCAGCAGCTTATGGACAGGGGACACCGGGGAGCTGTTTTTT.

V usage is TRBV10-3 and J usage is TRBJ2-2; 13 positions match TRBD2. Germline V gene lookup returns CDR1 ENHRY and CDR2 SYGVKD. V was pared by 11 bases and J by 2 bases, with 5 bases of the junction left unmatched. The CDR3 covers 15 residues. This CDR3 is CAVQGLAGNTGELFF. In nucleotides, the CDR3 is TGTGCCGTTCAGGGACTAGCGGGAAACACCGGGGAGCTGTTTTTT.

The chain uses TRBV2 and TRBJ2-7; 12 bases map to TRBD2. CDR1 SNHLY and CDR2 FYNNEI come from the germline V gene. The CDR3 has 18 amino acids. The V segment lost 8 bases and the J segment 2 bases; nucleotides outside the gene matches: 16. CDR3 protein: CASCLETSGRINPYEQYF. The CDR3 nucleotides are TGTGCCAGCTGTTTGGAGACTAGCGGGAGAATTAACCCCTACGAGCAGTACTTC. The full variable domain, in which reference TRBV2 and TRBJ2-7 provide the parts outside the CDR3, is EPEVTQTPSHQVTQMGQEVILRCVPISNHLYFYWYRQILGQKVEFLVSFYNNEISEKSEIFDDQFSVERPDGSNFTLKIRSTKLEDSAMYFCASCLETSGRINPYEQYFGPGTRLTVT.

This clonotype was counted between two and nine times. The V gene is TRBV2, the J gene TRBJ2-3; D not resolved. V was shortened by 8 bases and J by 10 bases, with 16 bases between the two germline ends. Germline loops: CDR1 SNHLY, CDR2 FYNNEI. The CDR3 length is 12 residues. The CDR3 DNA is TGTGCCAGCGTAGCCAGTCCCCCTGCGCAGTATTTT. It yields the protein CASVASPPAQYF.

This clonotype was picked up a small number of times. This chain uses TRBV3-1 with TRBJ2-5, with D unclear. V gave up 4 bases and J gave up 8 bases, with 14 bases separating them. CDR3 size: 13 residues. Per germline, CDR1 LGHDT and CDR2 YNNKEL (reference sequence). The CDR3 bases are TGTGCCAGCAGCCGAGACCCAGAAGGAACCCAGTACTTC. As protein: CASSRDPEGTQYF.

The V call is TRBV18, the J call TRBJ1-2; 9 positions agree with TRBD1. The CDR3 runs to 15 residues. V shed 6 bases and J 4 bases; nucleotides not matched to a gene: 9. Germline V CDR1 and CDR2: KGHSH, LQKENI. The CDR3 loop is CASSQEGTGSYGYTF. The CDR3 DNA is TGTGCCAGCTCTCAAGAGGGGACAGGGTCCTATGGCTACACCTTC.

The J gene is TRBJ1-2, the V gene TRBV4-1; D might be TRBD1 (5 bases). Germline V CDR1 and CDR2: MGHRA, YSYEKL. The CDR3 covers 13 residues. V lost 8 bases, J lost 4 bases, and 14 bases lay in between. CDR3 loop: CASEPGGGYGYTF. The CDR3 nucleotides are TGCGCCAGCGAACCTGGGGGGGGCTATGGCTACACCTTC.